This T cell receptor beta chain was observed in a study of technical replicates of blood from a handful of donors. Losses at the gene ends were 1 base for V and 5 bases for J; bases not matched to a gene: 10. Germline CDR1 SGHRS, CDR2 YFSETQ. The length of the CDR3 is 16 residues. Sequencing used immunoSEQ multiplex PCR; TCRdb keeps in-frame clones, though not all of them. The repertoire consists of 64,000 or so clones, with around 97% occurring once and the leading ten covering 0.22%. The source material was T cells isolated from PBMCs. The genes are TRBV5-1 and TRBJ2-5; 8 positions match TRBD1. This TCR was recovered from a human donor in good health. This CDR3 reads CASSLRSDRGVETQYF. The CDR3 coding sequence is TGCGCCAGCAGCTTGCGATCAGACAGGGGAGTCGAGACCCAGTACTTC.